Listed below are T cell receptor beta chains from one sample, sequenced in a study of blood T cell repertoires in COVID-19. Sequencing used immunoSEQ multiplex PCR; TCRdb keeps in-frame clones, though not all of them. The sample lists over 85,000 clones; around nine tenths were seen once. The sequenced material came from peripheral blood. These receptors were obtained from a human donor in a cohort sampled during active COVID-19. Each CDR3 is given without its conserved first and last residue. Fields, in order: V gene, CDR3 length, J gene, CDR3 protein.

V: TRBV19; length: 13; J: TRBJ1-5; CDR3: ASSMGQGIRQPQH
V: TRBV5-1; length: 15; J: TRBJ2-1; CDR3: ASSLIDYPSSYNEQF
V: TRBV23-1; length: 12; J: TRBJ2-2; CDR3: ASSQSPGVRELF
V: TRBV2; length: 12; J: TRBJ2-1; CDR3: ASSQLAINNEQF
V: TRBV27; length: 14; J: TRBJ1-5; CDR3: ASKRVTTVSNQPQH
V: TRBV7-9; length: 10; J: TRBJ1-1; CDR3: ASSLSTTEAF
V: TRBV5-1; length: 13; J: TRBJ1-3; CDR3: ASSHLRDTGDTIY
V: TRBV6-2/TRBV6-3; length: 9; J: TRBJ2-4; CDR3: ASSLGNIQY
V: TRBV11-2; length: 14; J: TRBJ1-4; CDR3: ASSPRGMGTNEKLF
V: TRBV4-2; length: 13; J: TRBJ1-1; CDR3: ASSQEEGVNTEAF
V: TRBV6-1; length: 14; J: TRBJ2-3; CDR3: ASSERGGASTDTQY
V: TRBV2; length: 14; J: TRBJ2-1; CDR3: ASSVASGALPNEQF
V: TRBV5-6; length: 10; J: TRBJ1-2; CDR3: ASSDRNYGYT
V: TRBV9; length: 14; J: TRBJ2-2; CDR3: ASSVGAGPNTGELF
V: TRBV4-2; length: 16; J: TRBJ2-3; CDR3: ASSQDPAGGLITDTQY
V: TRBV7-3; length: 13; J: TRBJ2-1; CDR3: ASSLGRGVYNEQF
V: TRBV7-2; length: 12; J: TRBJ2-3; CDR3: ASSSAGVPDTQY
V: TRBV4-3; length: 13; J: TRBJ1-5; CDR3: ASSQEAGWDQPQH
V: TRBV5-1; length: 12; J: TRBJ1-2; CDR3: ASSLATENYGYT
V: TRBV28; length: 12; J: TRBJ2-1; CDR3: ASSSAGRPVAQF
V: TRBV2; length: 9; J: TRBJ1-2; CDR3: ASQGAGGYT
V: TRBV2; length: 9; J: TRBJ2-7; CDR3: ASCSSYEQY
V: TRBV19; length: 14; J: TRBJ2-2; CDR3: ASSPGVFSNTGELF
V: TRBV23-1; length: 8; J: TRBJ2-7; CDR3: ASRSGEQY
V: TRBV23-1; length: 16; J: TRBJ2-2; CDR3: ASSHSRTSGGPTGELF
V: TRBV28; length: 13; J: TRBJ2-3; CDR3: ASSLRGLASDTQY
V: TRBV5-3; length: 13; J: TRBJ2-1; CDR3: ARSFSGGGHNEQF
V: TRBV11-2; length: 13; J: TRBJ2-1; CDR3: ASSLDMFRVDEQF
V: TRBV6-5; length: 11; J: TRBJ1-2; CDR3: ASSSEGARGYT
V: TRBV5-1; length: 16; J: TRBJ2-3; CDR3: ASSFSRGGTPTTDTQY
V: TRBV19; length: 11; J: TRBJ2-6; CDR3: ASTLSGANVLT
V: TRBV10-1; length: 12; J: TRBJ2-5; CDR3: ASSDGTSQETQY
V: TRBV5-1; length: 12; J: TRBJ1-2; CDR3: ASSFEGRSWGYT
V: TRBV18; length: 13; J: TRBJ2-1; CDR3: ASSPDRSGNNEQF
V: TRBV18; length: 13; J: TRBJ2-7; CDR3: ASSPNSGRGDEQY
V: TRBV9; length: 17; J: TRBJ2-6; CDR3: ASSVEASGLGPGANVLT
V: TRBV10-2; length: 9; J: TRBJ1-2; CDR3: ASTQGGGYT
V: TRBV11-2; length: 16; J: TRBJ2-2; CDR3: ASSLDLGSGGLTGELF
V: TRBV6-4; length: 13; J: TRBJ2-1; CDR3: ASGREGSTYNEQF
V: TRBV19; length: 17; J: TRBJ2-1; CDR3: ASSMPHPSTGGVQSKQF